What follows is one T cell receptor beta chain and its context. This entry is derived from a study of monozygotic twins with inflammatory bowel disease. This CDR3 has 15 amino acids. The germline V gene has CDR1 SGHRS and CDR2 YFSETQ. TCRdb re-called the 5' RACE reads; every CDR3 protein appears as one record, without DNA. This sample's table reports approximately 390,000 distinct CDR3 sequences. The rearrangement joins TRBV5-1 to TRBJ2-5; TCRdb calls TRBD1, which cannot be checked without DNA. Sequenced material: blood. This sequence originates from a human donor with ulcerative colitis or Crohn's disease, or a healthy co-twin of an affected twin (not recorded which). The CDR3 loop is CASSLGGSGLETQYF.